The rows below give T cell receptor beta chains drawn from one sample of a study of T cell responses to AZD1222 COVID-19 vaccine. Assay used: immunoSEQ multiplex PCR; TCRdb lists only in-frame clones, some missing. The sample has about 180,000 clones, 80% to 95% seen once. The sequencing here drew on peripheral blood, taken 28 days after the second AZD1222 dose. The receptors here all came from an adult who received the AZD1222 COVID-19 vaccine. The CDR3 runs from the conserved cysteine through the conserved F or W. Fields, in order: clone size, D gene, V gene, J gene, CDR3 DNA, CDR3 protein. The D gene is left open where the match is weak. The size of a clone is reported for some rows only, either as once, few or many, or as a class for expanded clones.

once	.	TRBV20-1	TRBJ2-1	TGCAGTGCTATTGAGGCAGTCTCCAATGAGCAGTTCTTC	CSAIEAVSNEQFF
.	.	TRBV2	TRBJ2-7	TGTGCCAGCAGTGATCCAGGGTCCTACGAGCAGTACTTC	CASSDPGSYEQYF
.	.	TRBV6-1	TRBJ1-5	TGTGCCAGCAGTGACGGTGCCTATAGCAATCAGCCCCAGCATTTT	CASSDGAYSNQPQHF
.	.	TRBV6-5	TRBJ1-5	TGTGCCAGCAGGCCGGGAGGGTTCAATCAGCCCCAGCATTTT	CASRPGGFNQPQHF
.	.	TRBV29-1	TRBJ1-4	TGCAGCGTTGAAGGAGAAGAAGAAGCAACTAATGAAAAACTGTTTTTT	CSVEGEEEATNEKLFF
.	.	TRBV2	TRBJ1-4	TGTGCCAGCAGTGGTGGGGTGAACCGGAATGAAAAACTGTTTTTT	CASSGGVNRNEKLFF
.	TRBD1	TRBV6-4	TRBJ2-2	TGTGCCAGCAGTGACTCGACAGGGGCCTTCACCGGGGAGCTGTTTTTT	CASSDSTGAFTGELFF
.	.	TRBV18	TRBJ1-1	TGTGCCAGCTCACCCGCCGGGGGGGGTGCCACTGAAGCTTTCTTT	CASSPAGGGATEAFF
.	.	TRBV6-1	TRBJ1-2	TGTGCCAGCAGTGACAGGGGCGGAAGCTATGGCTACACCTTC	CASSDRGGSYGYTF
.	.	TRBV6-1	TRBJ1-5	TGTGCCAGCAGTGAAAATGGGGGCAGGCCCCAGCATTTT	CASSENGGRPQHF
.	.	TRBV21-1	TRBJ2-1	TGTGCCAGGAGAGAACCGGGCTTTTACAATGAGCAGTTCTTC	CARREPGFYNEQFF
.	TRBD1	TRBV19	TRBJ1-4	TGTGCCAGTACAAGGGGGACAGGGGCCGGCAGTGAAAAACTGTTTTTT	CASTRGTGAGSEKLFF
.	.	TRBV25-1	TRBJ1-2	TGTGCCAGCAGTGACGTAGGGCTCAACTATGGCTACACCTTC	CASSDVGLNYGYTF
few	.	TRBV7-3	TRBJ1-3	TGTGCCAGCAGCAACCAGGAGGGACGGACCATATATTTT	CASSNQEGRTIYF
.	TRBD2	TRBV9	TRBJ2-5	TGTGCCAGCAGCGTACGGGGACTAGCGGGAGGGCGAGAGACCCAGTACTTC	CASSVRGLAGGRETQYF
.	TRBD2	TRBV6-2/TRBV6-3	TRBJ2-1	TGTGCCAGCAGTTACAGACTAGCGGGGGGGAGCTCCTACAATGAGCAGTTCTTC	CASSYRLAGGSSYNEQFF
.	.	TRBV27	TRBJ1-4	TGTGCCAGCAGTTCTGATGACAGGCTGACTAATGAAAAACTGTTTTTT	CASSSDDRLTNEKLFF
.	TRBD2	TRBV15	TRBJ2-3	TGTGCCACCAGCGGGACTAGCGGACACACAGATACGCAGTATTTT	CATSGTSGHTDTQYF
.	.	TRBV28	TRBJ1-1	TGTGCCAGCAGTTTGAGGGGGTTGGGCACTGAAGCTTTCTTT	CASSLRGLGTEAFF
once	.	TRBV6-5	TRBJ1-2	TGTGCCAGCAGTTCCATTGGGCACGGTGGCTACACCTTC	CASSSIGHGGYTF
.	.	TRBV29-1	TRBJ2-7	TGCAGCGCTACAGGGACCCTCTCCTACGAGCAGTACTTC	CSATGTLSYEQYF
few	.	TRBV10-1	TRBJ1-1	TGCGCCAGCAGTGAGTCGGCAGCCACTGAAGCTTTCTTT	CASSESAATEAFF
.	.	TRBV18	TRBJ2-6	TGTGCCAGCTCCTCCGGGACCTCTGGGGCCAACGTCCTGACTTTC	CASSSGTSGANVLTF
.	.	TRBV19	TRBJ1-5	TGTGCCAGTAGTATCCTTCCCGGGTCATATCAGCCCCAGCATTTT	CASSILPGSYQPQHF
.	.	TRBV30	TRBJ1-4	TGTGCCTGGAGATCGACAGGAAATGAAAAACTGTTTTTT	CAWRSTGNEKLFF
.	.	TRBV15	TRBJ1-3	TGTGCCACCAGCGGAAATTACGGAGGAGCCTCTGGAAACACCATATATTTT	CATSGNYGGASGNTIYF
.	TRBD2	TRBV19	TRBJ2-3	TGTGCCACCCAAGAGCGGGGGGGCAAGTCGGATACGCAGTATTTT	CATQERGGKSDTQYF
.	TRBD1	TRBV5-6	TRBJ1-5	TGTGCCAGCAGCAGACAGGGAAGGCGTCAGCCCCAGCATTTT	CASSRQGRRQPQHF
.	.	TRBV6-1	TRBJ2-7	TGTGCCAGCAGTGATCTAGACAGGACTCCCTACGAGCAGTACTTC	CASSDLDRTPYEQYF
once	.	TRBV2	TRBJ2-1	TGTGCCAGCAAGTTAGGACAGCGCCCCTACAATGAGCAGTTCTTC	CASKLGQRPYNEQFF
.	TRBD1	TRBV4-3	TRBJ2-7	TGCGCCAGCAGCCAGGAGATGGGACAGGGGGTTTACGAGCAGTACTTC	CASSQEMGQGVYEQYF
few	.	TRBV27	TRBJ2-2	TGTGCCAGCAGTCATACCCCGCTTGGGATGGGCACCGGGGAGCTGTTTTTT	CASSHTPLGMGTGELFF
.	.	TRBV28	TRBJ1-3	TGTGCCAGCAGTTTACTTCCGGGGATTGGAAACACCATATATTTT	CASSLLPGIGNTIYF
.	.	TRBV6-5	TRBJ1-3	TGTGCCAGCAGCCAGAGCCGGTCCTCTGGAAACACCATATATTTT	CASSQSRSSGNTIYF
.	.	TRBV7-2	TRBJ1-2	TGTGCCAGCAGCTTCCGTCCACCGGGGGGATATGGCTACACCTTC	CASSFRPPGGYGYTF
.	.	TRBV19	TRBJ1-1	TGTGCCAGTAGTACGCACAGTGAAGCTTTCTTT	CASSTHSEAFF